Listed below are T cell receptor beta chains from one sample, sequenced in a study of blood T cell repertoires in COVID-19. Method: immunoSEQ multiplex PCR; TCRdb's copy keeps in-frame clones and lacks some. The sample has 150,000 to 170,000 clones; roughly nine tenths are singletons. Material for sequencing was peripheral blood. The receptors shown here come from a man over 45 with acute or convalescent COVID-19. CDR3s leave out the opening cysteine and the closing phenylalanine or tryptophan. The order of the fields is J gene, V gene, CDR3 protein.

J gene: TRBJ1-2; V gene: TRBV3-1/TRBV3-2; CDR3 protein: ASSQDTAANYGYT
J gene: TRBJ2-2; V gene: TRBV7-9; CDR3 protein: ASSPLAGEDTGELF
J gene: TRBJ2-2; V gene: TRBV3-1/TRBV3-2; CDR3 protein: ASSAPGANTGELF
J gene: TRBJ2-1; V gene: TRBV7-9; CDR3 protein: ASTISGFSYNEQF
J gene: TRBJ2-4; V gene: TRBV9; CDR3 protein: ASSLGQGEAKNIQY
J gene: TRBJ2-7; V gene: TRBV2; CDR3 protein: ASTLNVGYYEQY
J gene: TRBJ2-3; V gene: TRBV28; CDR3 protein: ATNTPGTGGDTQY
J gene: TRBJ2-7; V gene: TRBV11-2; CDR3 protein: ASSFSSPYEQY
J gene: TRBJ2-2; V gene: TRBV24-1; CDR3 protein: ATSGTGGTGELF
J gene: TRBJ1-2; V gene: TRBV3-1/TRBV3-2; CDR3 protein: ASSQDLQGGLLTGYT
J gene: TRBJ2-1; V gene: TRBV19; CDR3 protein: ASSMLRERDEQF
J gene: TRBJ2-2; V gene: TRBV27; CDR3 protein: ASSRKDRVGSTGELF
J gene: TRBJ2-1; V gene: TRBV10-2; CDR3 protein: ASSDLGLAGYNEQF
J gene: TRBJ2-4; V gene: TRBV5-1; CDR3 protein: ASRGGARAKNIQY
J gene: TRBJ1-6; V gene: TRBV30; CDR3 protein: AWSPSEVPLH
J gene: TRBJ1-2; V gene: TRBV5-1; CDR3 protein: ASSLGIERGYT
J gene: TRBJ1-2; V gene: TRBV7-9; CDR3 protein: ASSLKRGNYGYT
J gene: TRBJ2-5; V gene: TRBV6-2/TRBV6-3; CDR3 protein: ASSYGGANQETQY
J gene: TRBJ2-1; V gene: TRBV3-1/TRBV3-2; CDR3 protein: ASSQDTGGHNEQF
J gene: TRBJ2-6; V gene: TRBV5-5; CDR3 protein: ASSLVAWASGANVLT
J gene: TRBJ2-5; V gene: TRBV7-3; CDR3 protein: ASSPGSNEPSETQY
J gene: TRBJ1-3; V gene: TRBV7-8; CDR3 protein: ASSVGSGGNTIY
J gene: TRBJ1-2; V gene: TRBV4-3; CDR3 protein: ASSQDVGNGYT
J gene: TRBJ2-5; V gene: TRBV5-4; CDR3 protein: ASSTPRSGFQETQY
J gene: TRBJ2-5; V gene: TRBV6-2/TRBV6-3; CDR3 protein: ASSLEVSGTQY
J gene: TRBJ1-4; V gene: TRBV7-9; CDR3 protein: ASSLEGRGGEKLF
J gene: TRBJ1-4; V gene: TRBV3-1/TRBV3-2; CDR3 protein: ASSRRGVDEKLF
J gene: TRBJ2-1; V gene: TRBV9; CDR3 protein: ASSATIGFHNEQF
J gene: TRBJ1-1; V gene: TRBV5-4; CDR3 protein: ASSRPGRNTEAF
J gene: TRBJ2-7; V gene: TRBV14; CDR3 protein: ASSLSPYEQY
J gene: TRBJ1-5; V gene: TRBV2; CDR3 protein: ASSEQEVGQPQH
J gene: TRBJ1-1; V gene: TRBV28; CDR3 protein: ASSLRSHEAF
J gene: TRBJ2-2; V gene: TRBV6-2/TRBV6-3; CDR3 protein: ASSQGRDREHRGAV
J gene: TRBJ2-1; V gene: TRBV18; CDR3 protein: ASSPSVQGWGTYNEQF
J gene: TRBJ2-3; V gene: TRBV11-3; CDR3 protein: AGRGLADTDTQY
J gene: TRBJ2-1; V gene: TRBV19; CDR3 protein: ASSGWTSLNYNEQF
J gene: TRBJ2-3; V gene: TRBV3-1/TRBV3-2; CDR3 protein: ASSQLPSGSTDTQY
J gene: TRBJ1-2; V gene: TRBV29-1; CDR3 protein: SVEYGDLGYGYT
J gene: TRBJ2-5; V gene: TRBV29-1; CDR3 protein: SVDIHQETQY
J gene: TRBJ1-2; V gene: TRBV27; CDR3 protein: ASSPRGSSYGYT
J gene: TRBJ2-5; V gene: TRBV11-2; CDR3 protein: ASSHPFRGGGETQY
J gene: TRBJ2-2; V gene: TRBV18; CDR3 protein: ASSPPVGRHTGELF
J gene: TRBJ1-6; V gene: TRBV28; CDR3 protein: ASSFGTGRPLH
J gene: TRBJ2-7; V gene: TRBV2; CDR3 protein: ASNGDRSSYEQY
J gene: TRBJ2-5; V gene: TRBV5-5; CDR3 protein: ASSFGQGGQETQY
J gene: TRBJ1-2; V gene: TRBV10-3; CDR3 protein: AISAGDSFYGYT
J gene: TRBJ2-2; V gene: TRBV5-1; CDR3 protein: ASSPGVGTGTKSAGELF
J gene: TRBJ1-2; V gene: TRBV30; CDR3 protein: AWSRGDYGYT
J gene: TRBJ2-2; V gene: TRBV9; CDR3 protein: ASSRLAGGSGELF
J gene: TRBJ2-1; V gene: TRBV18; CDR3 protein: ASSPRQNWVDNEQF
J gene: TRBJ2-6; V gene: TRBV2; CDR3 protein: ASSSSSRIPYSGANVLT
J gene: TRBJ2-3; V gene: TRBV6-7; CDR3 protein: ASSSPGGDTQY
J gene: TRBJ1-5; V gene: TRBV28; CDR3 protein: ASSRSGGANQPQH
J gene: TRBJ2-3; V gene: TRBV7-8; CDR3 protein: ASLLAGRGSTDTQY
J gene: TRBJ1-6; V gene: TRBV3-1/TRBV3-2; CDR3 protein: ASSQEGWNSPLH
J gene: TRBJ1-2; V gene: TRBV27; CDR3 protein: ASSLQGDYGYT
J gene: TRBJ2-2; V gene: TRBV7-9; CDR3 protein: ASSLMLSNTGELF
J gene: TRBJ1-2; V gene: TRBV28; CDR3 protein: ASSPPMAGVFRGYT
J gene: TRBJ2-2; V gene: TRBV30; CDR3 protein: AWSVPTSGSGELF